This T cell receptor (beta chain) was documented in a study of radiotherapy plus CTLA-4 blockade in lung cancer. Overall study context: Objective responses occurred in about 18% of patients; 25% to 35% had disease control.

Study-wide points: Blood-borne expansion of tumor-derived TCR clones followed radiotherapy plus ipilimumab. Best predicting response, reportedly, were early blood T cell clone dynamics, with interferon-beta.

TCRdb's table, derived via immunoSEQ multiplex PCR, lists solely in-frame clones and lacks some. The sample shows about 15,000 clones, approximately 72% of them seen only once. A word on this clone: The target antigen is unknown.

The ends were cut back, 5 bases at V and 4 bases at J, with 10 bases in the middle. This CDR3 spans 13 amino acids. Germline V gene sequence: CDR1 KGHSH, CDR2 LQKENI. The study gave focal radiation plus ipilimumab CTLA-4 blockade to patients with chemo-refractory metastatic non-small-cell lung cancer. The sequenced sample was peripheral blood, obtained from a patient treated with radiotherapy plus ipilimumab. This receptor was obtained from a human donor with non-small cell lung cancer whose response to radiotherapy plus ipilimumab could not be evaluated. The chain joins TRBV18 to TRBJ2-3, with D perhaps matching TRBD2 (6 bases). The CDR3 region is CASSTGTSDTQYF. In nucleotides, the CDR3 is TGTGCCAGCTCAACCGGGACTTCAGATACGCAGTATTTT.